These 8 T cell receptor beta chains share one sample of origin, sequenced in a study of Ad26.COV2.S vaccination and SARS-CoV-2 variants. Produced via immunoSEQ multiplex PCR; TCRdb's table is partial and in-frame only. The sample carries fewer than 400,000 clones, 89% recorded once. Documented treatment: 15 to 20 received Ad26.COV2.S at low or high dose, single or two shots; roughly five received placebo; per-sample allocation not given. It was on day 63 after the first vaccine or placebo injection that samples were taken. Sequenced material: peripheral blood, taken in a trial of Ad26.COV2.S vaccine versus placebo. The receptors were gathered from a person aged 18 to 65 who received the Ad26.COV2.S COVID-19 vaccine or a placebo.

The J gene is TRBJ2-2, the V gene TRBV11-2; D might be TRBD2 (5 bases). Germline CDR1 SGHAT, CDR2 FQNNGV. The CDR3 has 15 amino acids. V was pared by 2 bases and J by 1 base, with 8 bases between. DNA of the CDR3: TGTGCCAGCAGCTTAACTAGACTGAACACCGGGGAGCTGTTTTTT. This gives the protein CASSLTRLNTGELFF.

This chain joins TRBV5-1 and TRBJ1-6, with 7 bases matching TRBD1. The length of the CDR3 is 16 residues. V was pared by 4 bases and J by 5 bases, with 9 bases of the junction left unmatched. Germline assignment: CDR1 SGHRS and CDR2 YFSETQ. This CDR3 reads CASSREPGQNNSPLHF. The CDR3, as DNA: TGCGCCAGCAGCCGAGAGCCGGGACAGAATAATTCACCCCTCCACTTT. The full variable domain, rest sourced from reference TRBV5-1 and TRBJ1-6, is KAGVTQTPRYLIKTRGQQVTLSCSPISGHRSVSWYQQTPGQGLQFLFEYFSETQRNKGNFPGRFSGRQFSNSRSEMNVSTLELGDSALYLCASSREPGQNNSPLHFGNGTRLTVT.

The sample holds one count of this clone. The chain joins TRBV3-1 (or the pseudogene TRBV3-2) to TRBJ2-2; D unclear. The CDR3 has 12 residues. The V gene lost 4 bases and the J gene lost 4 bases, with 4 bases spanning the gap. The germline CDR1 and CDR2 sequences are LGHDT and YNNKEL (reference sequence). The CDR3 DNA follows: TGTGCCAGCAGCCCCGTCACCGGGGAGCTGTTTTTT. Protein sequence: CASSPVTGELFF.

J is TRBJ2-2 and V is TRBV27, with 7 bases matching TRBD1. The CDR3 runs to 16 residues. Germline loops: CDR1 MNHEY, CDR2 SMNVEV (reference sequence). Losses at the gene ends were 7 bases for V and 4 bases for J; bases not matched to a gene: 12. CDR3 loop: CASNIRGSRGTGELFF. The CDR3 coding sequence is TGTGCCAGCAACATCAGGGGGAGTAGGGGCACCGGGGAGCTGTTTTTT.

The genes are TRBV13 and TRBJ2-7, with a weak D call TRBD1 (5 bases). The V gene lost 5 bases and the J gene lost 2 bases, with 13 bases spanning the gap. The germline V gene has CDR1 PRHDT and CDR2 FYEKMQ (reference sequence). This CDR3 comprises 14 residues. The CDR3 DNA sequence: TGTGCCAGCAGCCCCCGGACATTCCCCTACGAGCAGTACTTC. Residues: CASSPRTFPYEQYF.

This chain links TRBV27 with TRBJ2-1; possibly TRBD2 for D (6 bases). Germline assignment: CDR1 MNHEY and CDR2 SMNVEV (reference sequence). The length of the CDR3 is 15 residues. The ends were cut back, 6 bases at V and 6 bases at J, with 18 bases in the middle. CDR3 sequence (DNA): TGTGCCAGCAGGCCCCGGGAGACCCCATTCAATGAGCAGTTCTTC. Protein product: CASRPRETPFNEQFF.

The V call is TRBV11-2, the J call TRBJ2-2; D remains ambiguous. The CDR3 consists of 12 residues. Germline V lookup: CDR1 SGHAT, CDR2 FQNNGV. The V gene lost 5 bases and the J gene lost 2 bases, with 3 bases spanning the gap. CDR3 DNA: TGTGCCAGCAGCCTCAACACCGGGGAGCTGTTTTTT. Amino acids: CASSLNTGELFF.

V and J are TRBV6-5 and TRBJ2-1; TRBD2 might be the D (6 bases). The CDR3 sequence is 15 residues long. V gave up 5 bases and J gave up 5 bases, with 16 bases separating them. Per germline, CDR1 MNHEY and CDR2 SVGAGI. Here the CDR3 reads CASSLTLAGNNEQFF. The DNA for the CDR3 is TGTGCCAGCAGTCTGACATTGGCGGGAAACAATGAGCAGTTCTTC.